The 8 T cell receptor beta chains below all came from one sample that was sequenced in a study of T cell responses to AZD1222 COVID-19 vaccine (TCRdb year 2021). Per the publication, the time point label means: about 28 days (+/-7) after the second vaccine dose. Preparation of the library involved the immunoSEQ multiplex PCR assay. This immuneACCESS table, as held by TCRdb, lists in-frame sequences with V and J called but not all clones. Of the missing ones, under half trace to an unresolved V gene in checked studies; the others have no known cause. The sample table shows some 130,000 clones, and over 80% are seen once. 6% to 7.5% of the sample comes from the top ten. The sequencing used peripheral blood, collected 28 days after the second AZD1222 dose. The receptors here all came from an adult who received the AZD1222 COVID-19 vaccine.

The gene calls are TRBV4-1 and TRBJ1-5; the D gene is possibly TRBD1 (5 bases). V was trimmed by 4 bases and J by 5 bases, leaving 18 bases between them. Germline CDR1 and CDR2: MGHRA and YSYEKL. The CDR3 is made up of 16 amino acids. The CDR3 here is CASSPGARGFYQPQHF. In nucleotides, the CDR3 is TGCGCCAGCAGCCCTGGAGCGCGGGGCTTTTATCAGCCCCAGCATTTT.

CDR3 region: CASSSDRGSYEQYF. The CDR3 DNA reads TGTGCCAGCAGCTCAGACAGGGGGTCCTACGAGCAGTACTTC. The chain carries TRBV5-6 and TRBJ2-7; 9 nucleotides align to TRBD1. The germline gives CDR1 SGHDT, CDR2 YYEEEE. This CDR3 region has 14 residues. Trimming at V came to 3 bases and at J to 1 base, leaving 2 bases not matched to a gene.

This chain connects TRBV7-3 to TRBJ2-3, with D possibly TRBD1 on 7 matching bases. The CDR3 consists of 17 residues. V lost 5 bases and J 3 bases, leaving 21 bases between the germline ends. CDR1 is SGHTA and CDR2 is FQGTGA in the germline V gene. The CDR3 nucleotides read TGTGCCAGCAGCCGGAGACAGGGAGGTTACGGGACAGATACGCAGTATTTT. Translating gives CASSRRQGGYGTDTQYF.

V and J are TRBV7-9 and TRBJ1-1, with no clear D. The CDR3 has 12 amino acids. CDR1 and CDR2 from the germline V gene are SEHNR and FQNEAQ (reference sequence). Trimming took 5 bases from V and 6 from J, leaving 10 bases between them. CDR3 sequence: CASSPGVAEAFF. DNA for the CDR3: TGTGCCAGCAGCCCCGGGGTGGCTGAAGCTTTCTTT.

CDR3 in amino acids: CASSLVSDPYEQYF. The CDR3 DNA sequence: TGCGCCAGCAGCTTGGTGTCAGACCCGTACGAGCAGTACTTC. This chain connects TRBV5-1 to TRBJ2-7; D unresolved. The CDR3 is 14 residues long. Germline CDR1 and CDR2: SGHRS and YFSETQ. V was pared by 0 bases and J by 4 bases, with 11 bases between.

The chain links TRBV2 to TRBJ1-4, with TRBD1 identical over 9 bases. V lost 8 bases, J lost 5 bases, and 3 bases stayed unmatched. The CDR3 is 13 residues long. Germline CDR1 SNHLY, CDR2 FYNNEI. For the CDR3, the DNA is TGTGCCAGCGGGGACAGGGACAATGAAAAACTGTTTTTT. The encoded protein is CASGDRDNEKLFF.

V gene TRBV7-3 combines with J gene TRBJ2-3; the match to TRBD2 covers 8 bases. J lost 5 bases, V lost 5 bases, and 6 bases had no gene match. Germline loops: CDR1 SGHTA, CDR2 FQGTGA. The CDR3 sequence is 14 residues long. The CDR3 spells CASSPPGGQDTQYF. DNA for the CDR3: TGTGCCAGCAGCCCACCGGGGGGGCAAGATACGCAGTATTTT.

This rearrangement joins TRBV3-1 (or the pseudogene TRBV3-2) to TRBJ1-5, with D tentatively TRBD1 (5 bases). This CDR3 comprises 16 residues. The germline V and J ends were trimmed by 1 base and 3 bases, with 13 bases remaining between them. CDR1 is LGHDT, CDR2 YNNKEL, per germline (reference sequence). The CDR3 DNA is TGTGCCAGCAGCCAAGCAGGGCCGGAGGTCAATCAGCCCCAGCATTTT. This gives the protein CASSQAGPEVNQPQHF.